The T cell receptor (beta chain) described here comes from a study of cytomegalovirus exposure and HLA in healthy donors. 60 Vbeta and 13 Jbeta primers were used in PCR. The table came from immunoSEQ multiplex PCR; TCRdb's copy has only in-frame clones and leaves some out. Of 150,000 to 200,000 clones listed, around four fifths are singletons. Germline V CDR1 and CDR2: SGHAT, FQNNGV. Trimming shortened V by 1 base and J by 0 bases, and 6 bases separated the two germline ends. The length of the CDR3 is 14 residues. Material: PBMCs. This TCR derives from a man in his forties in good health and CMV-seropositive. V and J are TRBV11-2 and TRBJ2-5; no clear D. This CDR3 is CASSLGHNQETQYF. CDR3 sequence (DNA): TGTGCCAGCAGCTTAGGACACAACCAAGAGACCCAGTACTTC.